The rows below give T cell receptor beta chains drawn from one sample of a study of Ad26.COV2.S vaccination and SARS-CoV-2 variants. Produced via immunoSEQ multiplex PCR; TCRdb's table is partial and in-frame only. The table records approximately 400,000 clones, roughly 94% of them present only once. Source: peripheral blood, taken after recovery from COVID-19. These receptors were taken from a human donor who had recovered from COVID-19. Each CDR3 is given with its conserved first and last residue. D genes are given only for firm matches. Rows may omit the clone size; those that give it use once, few, many or a size class.

d_call	v_call	clone_size	j_call	cdr3_aa	cdr3_nt
TRBD2	TRBV10-2	.	TRBJ2-7	CASRAGTSNYEQYF	TGCGCCAGCAGGGCCGGGACTAGCAACTACGAGCAGTACTTC
TRBD1	TRBV19	.	TRBJ1-5	CASSIVQGAFNQPQHF	TGTGCCAGTAGTATAGTCCAGGGGGCATTCAATCAGCCCCAGCATTTT
TRBD2	TRBV6-2/TRBV6-3	once	TRBJ2-3	CASSGGANTQYF	TGTGCCAGCAGCGGGGGGGCCAATACGCAGTATTTT
TRBD1	TRBV7-2	.	TRBJ2-5	CASSRDRQETQYF	TGTGCCAGCAGCCGGGACAGACAAGAGACCCAGTACTTC
TRBD1	TRBV25-1	.	TRBJ1-2	CASSWDRDYGYTF	TGTGCCAGCAGTTGGGACAGGGACTATGGCTACACCTTC
.	TRBV5-4	.	TRBJ1-6	CASSLGMTNLSPLHF	TGTGCCAGCAGCTTGGGTATGACTAATCTTTCACCCCTCCACTTT
.	TRBV9	.	TRBJ1-2	CASSVDGRGYGYTF	TGTGCCAGCAGCGTAGATGGCAGAGGCTATGGCTACACCTTC
TRBD1	TRBV19	.	TRBJ2-3	CASSIEGTGGQDTQYF	TGTGCCAGTAGTATAGAGGGGACAGGGGGCCAAGATACGCAGTATTTT
.	TRBV6-4	.	TRBJ2-1	CASSAFGTASYNEQFF	TGTGCCAGCAGTGCCTTCGGGACTGCCTCCTACAATGAGCAGTTCTTC
.	TRBV9	.	TRBJ1-3	CASSSRTGYSGNTIYF	TGTGCCAGCAGCTCTCGGACGGGATACTCTGGAAACACCATATATTTT
.	TRBV5-1	.	TRBJ1-2	CASSVGTDTRHGYTF	TGCGCCAGCAGCGTCGGGACCGACACGCGTCATGGCTACACCTTC
.	TRBV12-5	.	TRBJ1-4	CASGWEGDNEKLFF	TGTGCTAGTGGTTGGGAGGGGGACAATGAAAAACTGTTTTTT
TRBD1	TRBV27	.	TRBJ1-1	CASSLQGGTEAFF	TGTGCCAGCAGTTTACAGGGGGGTACTGAAGCTTTCTTT
.	TRBV9	once	TRBJ2-5	CASSAPQGGETQYF	TGTGCCAGCAGCGCCCCACAGGGAGGAGAGACCCAGTACTTC
TRBD1	TRBV19	.	TRBJ1-3	CASSDRVPHSGNTIYF	TGTGCCAGTAGTGACAGGGTCCCGCACTCTGGAAACACCATATATTTT
.	TRBV5-8	.	TRBJ2-3	CASRLLAGPQLADTQYF	TGTGCCAGCAGGTTATTGGCTGGGCCCCAACTCGCAGATACGCAGTATTTT
.	TRBV19	.	TRBJ2-6	CASRTTGRPVSGANVLTF	TGTGCCAGTAGGACTACAGGGCGTCCCGTCTCTGGGGCCAACGTCCTGACTTTC
.	TRBV7-2	.	TRBJ1-5	CASSLVTAPNQPQHF	TGTGCCAGCAGCTTAGTGACGGCTCCAAATCAGCCCCAGCATTTT
.	TRBV7-6	.	TRBJ2-1	CASSLARENNEQFF	TGTGCCAGCAGCTTAGCTAGGGAAAACAATGAGCAGTTCTTC
.	TRBV12-3/TRBV12-4	.	TRBJ1-1	CASRRGSGPEAFF	TGTGCCAGCAGGAGGGGATCCGGTCCTGAAGCTTTCTTT
TRBD1	TRBV28	.	TRBJ1-1	CASSSGQKKGEAFF	TGTGCCAGCAGCTCGGGACAGAAAAAAGGAGAAGCTTTCTTT
TRBD2	TRBV19	.	TRBJ2-1	CASSIISGGLSYNEQFF	TGTGCCAGTAGTATAATCAGCGGGGGGCTCTCCTACAATGAGCAGTTCTTC
TRBD1	TRBV25-1	.	TRBJ1-2	CASSVSGTGLYYGYTF	TGTGCCAGCAGTGTCTCCGGGACAGGACTATACTATGGCTACACCTTC
.	TRBV15	.	TRBJ2-7	CATSREGAYYEQYF	TGTGCCACCAGCAGAGAGGGGGCTTACTACGAGCAGTACTTC
.	TRBV28	once	TRBJ2-3	CASSGGAGAFSTDTQYF	TGTGCCAGCAGTGGAGGGGCGGGGGCCTTCTCCACAGATACGCAGTATTTT
.	TRBV5-5	.	TRBJ1-2	CASSLLDNYGYTF	TGTGCCAGCAGCTTACTCGATAACTATGGCTACACCTTC
TRBD1	TRBV23-1	.	TRBJ1-5	CASKNDRVQPQHF	TGCGCCAGCAAAAACGACAGGGTTCAGCCCCAGCATTTT